This T cell receptor (beta chain) was observed in a study of blood T cell repertoires in COVID-19. CDR3 length equals 19 residues. Trimming cost V 0 bases and J 3 bases; bases outside gene matches: 15. Germline CDR1 is MNHEY and CDR2 is SMNVEV (reference sequence). Some clones are missing from TCRdb's copy, which holds only in-frame ones; the method was immunoSEQ multiplex PCR. Of tens of thousands of clones listed, approximately 85% are singletons. This chain connects TRBV27 to TRBJ1-2, with 8 bases identical to TRBD1. The TCR sequence derives from a human donor in a cohort sampled during active COVID-19. The specimen was peripheral blood. The CDR3 protein is CASSLSFWTGPSYYYGYTF. CDR3 sequence (DNA): TGTGCCAGCAGTTTATCATTCTGGACAGGGCCATCCTACTACTATGGCTACACCTTC.